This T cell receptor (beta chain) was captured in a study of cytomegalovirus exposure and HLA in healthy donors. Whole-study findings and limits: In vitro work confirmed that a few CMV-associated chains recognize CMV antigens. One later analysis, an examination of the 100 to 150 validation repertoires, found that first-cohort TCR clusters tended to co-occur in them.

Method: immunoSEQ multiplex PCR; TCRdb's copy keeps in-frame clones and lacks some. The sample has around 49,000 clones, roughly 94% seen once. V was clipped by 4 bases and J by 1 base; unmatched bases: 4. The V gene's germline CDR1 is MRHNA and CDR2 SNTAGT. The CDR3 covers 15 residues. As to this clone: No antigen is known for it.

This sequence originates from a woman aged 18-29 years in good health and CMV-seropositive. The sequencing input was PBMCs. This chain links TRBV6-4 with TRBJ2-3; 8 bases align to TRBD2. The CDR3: CASSAETSGTDTQYF. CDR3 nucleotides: TGTGCCAGCAGTGCCGAGACTAGCGGCACAGATACGCAGTATTTT.